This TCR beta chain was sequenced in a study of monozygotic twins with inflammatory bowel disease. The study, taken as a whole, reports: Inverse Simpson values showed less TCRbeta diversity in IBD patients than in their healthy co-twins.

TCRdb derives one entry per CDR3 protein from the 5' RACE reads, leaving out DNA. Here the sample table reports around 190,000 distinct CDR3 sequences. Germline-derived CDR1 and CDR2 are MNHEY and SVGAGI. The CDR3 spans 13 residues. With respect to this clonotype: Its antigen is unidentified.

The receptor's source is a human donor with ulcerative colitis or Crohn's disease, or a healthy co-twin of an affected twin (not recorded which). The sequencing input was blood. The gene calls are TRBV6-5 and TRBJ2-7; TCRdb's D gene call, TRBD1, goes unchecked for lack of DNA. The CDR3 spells CASSLDTPYEQYF.